These 10 T cell receptor beta chains share one sample of origin, sequenced in a study of Tregs in tolerant kidney transplant recipients. Libraries were prepared by immunoSEQ multiplex PCR; TCRdb keeps only in-frame clonotypes and omits some of them. The clone table shows 30,000 or so clones, with the ten largest holding under 15%. The material sequenced was CD8+ T cells from blood, taken before the transplant. The receptor source for this set is a human donor who received a combined kidney and bone marrow transplant.

Regarding this clone: The CDR3 end lies 3 residues beyond the end of the read and is filled in from the germline J gene. This sequence joins TRBV11-2 and TRBJ1-1; D uncertain. Germline CDR1 reads SGHAT; CDR2 reads FQNNGV. CDR3 length: 13 amino acids. V was cut by 7 bases and J by 0 bases, with 9 bases left in between. This CDR3 is CASTPGMNTEAFF. The sequenced part of the CDR3 DNA is TGTGCCAGCACCCCAGGAATGAACACTGAA.

For this clone: Read coverage stops 3 residues before the CDR3 terminus; the germline J gene supplies the remainder. The chain is built from TRBV20-1 and TRBJ1-1; maybe TRBD1 (6 bases). Per the germline V gene, CDR1 is DFQATT and CDR2 is SNEGSKA (reference sequence). The CDR3 runs to 14 residues. With 0 bases removed from V and 1 base from J, the gap between germline ends came to 9 bases. The chain's CDR3 is CSARDDRWNTEAFF. The sequenced part of the CDR3 DNA is TGCAGTGCTAGAGATGACAGGTGGAACACTGAA.

A note on this clone: Read data end 3 residues before the CDR3 end; the end is taken from the germline J gene. The chain uses TRBV7-9 and TRBJ1-4; maybe TRBD1 (6 bases). This CDR3 is built from 15 residues. With 1 base removed from V and 1 base from J, the gap between germline ends came to 7 bases. Looked up from germline, CDR1 is SEHNR and CDR2 is FQNEAQ (reference sequence). The CDR3: CASSLEGVTNEKLFF. The sequenced part of the CDR3 DNA is TGTGCCAGCAGCTTAGAGGGGGTAACTAATGAAAAA.

Note on this clone: The CDR3 end lies 3 residues beyond the end of the read and is filled in from the germline J gene. The chain recombines TRBV6-1 with TRBJ2-7, with TRBD2 identical over 13 bases. CDR1 is MNHNS, CDR2 SASEGT, per germline. Unmatched junction bases numbered 5, after V lost 3 bases and J lost 3 bases. The CDR3 is made up of 16 amino acids. The part of the CDR3 DNA that was read is TGTGCCAGCAGTGAGGGGACTAGCGGGACATACTACGAG. It translates to CASSEGTSGTYYE. The CDR3 in full is CASSEGTSGTYYEQYF.

Note on this clone: Other nucleotide sequences in the sample specify the same CDR3. The CDR3 bases that were read are TGCGCCAGCAGCTTGGGACAGGGAATCACTGAA. This translates into CASSLGQGITE. The full CDR3 protein is CASSLGQGITEAFF. The chain combines TRBV5-1 with TRBJ1-1; TRBD1 matches at 7 bases. The read gets to within 3 residues of the CDR3 end, and the germline J gene fills in the rest. The junction had 3 bases not matched to a gene; V was cut back by 0 bases and J by 4 bases. CDR1 and CDR2 from the germline V gene are SGHRS and YFSETQ. The CDR3 totals 14 residues.

This CDR3 is CASSPWDRTYEQYF. The covered CDR3 bases are TGTGCCAGCAGCCCGTGGGACAGAACCTACGAG. The chain couples TRBV7-9 to TRBJ2-7; 7 bases fit TRBD1. The read is 3 residues too short to cover the CDR3 end, so that end is filled in from the germline J gene. J was trimmed by 2 bases and V by 5 bases; bases with no gene match: 6. This CDR3 has 14 amino acids. Germline V gene sequence: CDR1 SEHNR, CDR2 FQNEAQ (reference sequence).

To note about this clone: The CDR3 end lies 3 residues beyond the end of the read and is filled in from the germline J gene. This rearrangement joins TRBV4-1 to TRBJ2-7; D perhaps matches TRBD1 (6 bases). The CDR3 consists of 14 residues. Trimming left V 4 bases short and J 2 bases short, with 12 bases between. The germline V gene has CDR1 MGHRA and CDR2 YSYEKL. CDR3 in amino acids: CASSRWDTAYEQYF. Partial CDR3 DNA: TGCGCCAGCAGCCGCTGGGACACCGCCTACGAG.

With regard to this clone: The read ends 3 residues before the CDR3 terminus; that terminus is restored from the germline J gene. This rearrangement joins TRBV5-1 to TRBJ1-1; maybe TRBD1 (6 bases). This CDR3 has 13 residues. Germline V lookup: CDR1 SGHRS, CDR2 YFSETQ. The V end was cut by 5 bases, the J end by 3 bases, with 11 bases between. The CDR3: CASRLTGDTEAFF. Partial CDR3 DNA: TGCGCCAGCAGACTGACAGGCGACACTGAA.

About this clone: Coverage ceases 3 residues before the CDR3 finishes, and the germline J gene fills in the end. The gene calls are TRBV7-8 and TRBJ2-7, with a tentative D call TRBD2 (6 bases). Trimming cost V 5 bases and J 2 bases, with 13 bases left between them. The V gene's germline CDR1 is SGHVS and CDR2 FQNEAQ. The CDR3 loop spans 14 amino acids. The CDR3 protein is CASSNRDLTYEQYF. CDR3 DNA, as far as it was read: TGTGCCAGCAGCAACCGGGACTTAACCTACGAG. Full variable domain (rest looked up from reference TRBV7-8 and TRBJ2-7): GAGVSQSPRYKVAKRGQDVALRCDPISGHVSLFWYQQALGQGPEFLTYFQNEAQLDKSGLPSDRFFAERPEGSVSTLKIQRTQQEDSAVYLCASSNRDLTYEQYFGPGTRLTVT.

The CDR3 spells CSARVKANYEQYF. Partial CDR3 DNA: TGCAGTGCTAGAGTCAAAGCAAACTACGAG. The rearrangement uses TRBV20-1 and TRBJ2-7; D not certain. The read gets to within 3 residues of the CDR3 end, and the germline J gene fills in the rest. The V and J ends lost 1 base and 3 bases respectively, with 10 bases between them. Germline V gives CDR1 DFQATT, CDR2 SNEGSKA (reference sequence). The CDR3 totals 13 residues.